This T cell receptor beta chain was identified during a study of human T cells and chemical hapten exposure. As for the study in general: 2% DPC was applied to approximately 2 cm by approximately 2 cm of upper inner arm skin for sensitization.

Study conclusions and caveats: As patch test score rose, PT1 expanded TCR counts tended to rise as well.

V was pared by 3 bases and J by 5 bases, with 10 bases of the junction left unmatched. This CDR3 has 18 residues. Germline lookup yields CDR1 LGHNA and CDR2 YNFKEQ. Details on this clonotype: Its specificity is not known.

One entry per CDR3 protein results from TCRdb running MiXCR on the RACE reads. Of 100,000 to 120,000 distinct CDR3 sequences in the sample, less than 40% were seen once. Time point described: patch test 3, about 24 weeks after DPC sensitization. As to treatment: therapeutic diphenylcyclopropenone sensitization with weekly scalp DPC. The material was whole blood, obtained in connection with sensitization to the hapten diphenylcyclopropenone (DPC). This TCR was recovered from a man aged 40-50 years with alopecia areata. Some clones in this sample may be carry-over from other donors' samples. The chain recombines TRBV4-2 with TRBJ2-1, with 13 positions matching TRBD2. The CDR3 reads CASSHTSGRAQRNNEQFF. In nucleotides, the CDR3 is TGTGCCAGCAGCCACACTAGCGGGAGGGCCCAAAGAAACAATGAGCAGTTCTTC.